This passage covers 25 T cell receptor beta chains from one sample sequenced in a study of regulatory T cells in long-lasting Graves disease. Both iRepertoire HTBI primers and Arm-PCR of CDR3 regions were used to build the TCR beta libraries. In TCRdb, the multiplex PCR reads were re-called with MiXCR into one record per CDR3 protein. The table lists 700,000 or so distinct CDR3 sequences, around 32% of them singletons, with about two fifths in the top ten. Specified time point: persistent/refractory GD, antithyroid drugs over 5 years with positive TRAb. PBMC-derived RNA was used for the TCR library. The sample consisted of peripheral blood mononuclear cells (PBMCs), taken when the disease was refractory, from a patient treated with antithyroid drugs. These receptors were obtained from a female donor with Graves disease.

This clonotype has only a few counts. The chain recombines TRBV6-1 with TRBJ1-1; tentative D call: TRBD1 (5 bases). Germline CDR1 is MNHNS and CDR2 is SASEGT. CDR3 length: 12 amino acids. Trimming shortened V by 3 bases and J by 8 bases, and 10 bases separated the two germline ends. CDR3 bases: TGTGCCAGCAGTGACCCGGGACGGGAAGCTTTCTTT. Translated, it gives CASSDPGREAFF.

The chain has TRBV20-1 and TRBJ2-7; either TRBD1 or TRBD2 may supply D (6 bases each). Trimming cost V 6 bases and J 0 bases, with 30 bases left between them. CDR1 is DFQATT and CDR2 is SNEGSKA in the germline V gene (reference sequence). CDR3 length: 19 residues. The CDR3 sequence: CSATSTREVGGGNSYEQYF. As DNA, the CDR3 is TGCAGTGCCACTTCTACCAGGGAGGTCGGGGGCGGGAACTCCTACGAGCAGTACTTC.

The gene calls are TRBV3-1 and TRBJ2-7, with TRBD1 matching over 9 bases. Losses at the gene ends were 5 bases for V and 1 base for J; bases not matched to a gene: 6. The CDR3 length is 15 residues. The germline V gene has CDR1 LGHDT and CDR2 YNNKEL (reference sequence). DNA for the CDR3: TGTGCCAGCAGCAACCGGGGGACAGGGTCCTACGAGCAGTACTTC. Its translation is CASSNRGTGSYEQYF.

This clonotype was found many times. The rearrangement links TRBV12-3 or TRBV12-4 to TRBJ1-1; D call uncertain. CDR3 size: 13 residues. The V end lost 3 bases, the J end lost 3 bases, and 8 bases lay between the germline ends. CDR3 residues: CASSLFTYTEAFF. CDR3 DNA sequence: TGTGCCAGCAGTTTGTTTACCTACACTGAAGCTTTCTTT.

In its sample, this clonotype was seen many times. CDR3 sequence: CSASLGYEQYF. The CDR3 DNA sequence: TGCAGTGCTAGTCTGGGTTACGAGCAGTACTTC. The rearrangement links TRBV20-1 to TRBJ2-7; no definite D call. Looked up from germline, CDR1 is DFQATT and CDR2 is SNEGSKA (reference sequence). V gave up 3 bases and J gave up 4 bases, with 7 bases separating them. The CDR3 spans 11 residues.

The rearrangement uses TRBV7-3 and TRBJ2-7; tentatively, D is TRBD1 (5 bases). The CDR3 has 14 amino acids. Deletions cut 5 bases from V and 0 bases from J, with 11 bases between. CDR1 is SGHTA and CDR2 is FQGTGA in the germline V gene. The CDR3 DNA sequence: TGTGCCAGCAGCCGACAGCCCAGCTCCTACGAGCAGTACTTC. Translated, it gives CASSRQPSSYEQYF.

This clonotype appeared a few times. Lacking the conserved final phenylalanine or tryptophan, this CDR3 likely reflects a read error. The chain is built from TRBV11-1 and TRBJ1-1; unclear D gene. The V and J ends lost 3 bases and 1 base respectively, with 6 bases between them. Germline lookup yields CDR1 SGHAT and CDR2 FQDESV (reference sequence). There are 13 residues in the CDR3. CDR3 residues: CASSLGQNTEAFL. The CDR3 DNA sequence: TGTGCCAGCAGCTTGGGCCAGAACACTGAAGCTTTCCTT.

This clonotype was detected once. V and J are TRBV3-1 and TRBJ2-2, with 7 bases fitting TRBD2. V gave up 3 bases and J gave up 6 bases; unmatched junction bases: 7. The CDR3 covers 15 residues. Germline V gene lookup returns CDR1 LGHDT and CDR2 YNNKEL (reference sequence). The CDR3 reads CASSHRTRNPGELFF. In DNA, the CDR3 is TGTGCCAGCAGCCATCGGACTAGAAACCCCGGGGAGCTGTTTTTT.

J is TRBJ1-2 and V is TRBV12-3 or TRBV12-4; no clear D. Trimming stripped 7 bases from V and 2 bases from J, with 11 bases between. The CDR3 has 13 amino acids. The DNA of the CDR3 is TGTGCCAGCAAACTACCCAGAAACTATGGCTACACCTTC. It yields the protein CASKLPRNYGYTF.

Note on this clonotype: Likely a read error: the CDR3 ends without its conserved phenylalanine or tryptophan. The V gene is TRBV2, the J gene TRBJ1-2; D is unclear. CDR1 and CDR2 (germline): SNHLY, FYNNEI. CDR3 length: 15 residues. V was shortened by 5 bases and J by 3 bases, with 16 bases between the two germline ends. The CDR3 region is CASSPSDRIDYGYTS. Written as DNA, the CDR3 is TGTGCCAGCAGTCCGTCGGACCGAATTGACTATGGCTACACCTCC.

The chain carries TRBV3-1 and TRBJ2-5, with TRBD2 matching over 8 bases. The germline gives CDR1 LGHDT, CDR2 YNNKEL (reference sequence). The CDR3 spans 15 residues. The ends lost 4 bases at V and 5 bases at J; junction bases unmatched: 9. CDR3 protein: CASSLGSGTMETQYF. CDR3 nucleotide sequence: TGTGCCAGCAGCCTCGGTAGCGGGACTATGGAGACCCAGTACTTC.

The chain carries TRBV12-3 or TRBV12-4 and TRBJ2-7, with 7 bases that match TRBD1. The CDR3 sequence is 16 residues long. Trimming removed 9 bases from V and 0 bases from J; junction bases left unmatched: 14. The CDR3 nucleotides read TGTGCCAGTAGTATACCCACTGCAGGGGGCTCCTACGAGCAGTACTTC. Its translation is CASSIPTAGGSYEQYF.

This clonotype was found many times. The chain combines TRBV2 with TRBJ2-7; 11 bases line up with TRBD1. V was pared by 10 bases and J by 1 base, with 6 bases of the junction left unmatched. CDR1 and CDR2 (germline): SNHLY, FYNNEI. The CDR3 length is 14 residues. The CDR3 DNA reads TGTGCCAATGCCGGGACAGGGGGTTCCTACGAGCAGTACTTC. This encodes CANAGTGGSYEQYF.

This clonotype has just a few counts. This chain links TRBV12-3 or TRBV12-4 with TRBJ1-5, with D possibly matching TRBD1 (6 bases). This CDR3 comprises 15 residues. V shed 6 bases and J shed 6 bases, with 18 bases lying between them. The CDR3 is CASSLLTGIGQPQHF. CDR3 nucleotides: TGTGCCAGCAGCTTATTAACAGGGATAGGTCAGCCCCAGCATTTT.

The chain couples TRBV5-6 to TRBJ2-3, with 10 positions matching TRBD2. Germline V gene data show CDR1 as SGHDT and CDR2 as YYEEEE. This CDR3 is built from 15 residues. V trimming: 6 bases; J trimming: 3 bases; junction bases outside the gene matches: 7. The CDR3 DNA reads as TGTGCCAGCATGGCTAGCGGGAGACTGACAGATACGCAGTATTTT. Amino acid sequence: CASMASGRLTDTQYF.

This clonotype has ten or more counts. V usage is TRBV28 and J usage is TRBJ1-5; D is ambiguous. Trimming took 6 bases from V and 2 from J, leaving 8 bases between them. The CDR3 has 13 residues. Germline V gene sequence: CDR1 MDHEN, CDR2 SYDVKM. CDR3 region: CASSPPGNQPQHF. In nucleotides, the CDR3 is TGTGCCAGCAGCCCCCCGGGCAATCAGCCCCAGCATTTT.

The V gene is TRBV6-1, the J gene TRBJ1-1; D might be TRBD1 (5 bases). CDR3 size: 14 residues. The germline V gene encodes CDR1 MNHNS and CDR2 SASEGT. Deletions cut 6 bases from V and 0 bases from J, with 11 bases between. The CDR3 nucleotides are TGTGCCAGCAGAAAAGACAGAATGAACACTGAAGCTTTCTTT. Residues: CASRKDRMNTEAFF.

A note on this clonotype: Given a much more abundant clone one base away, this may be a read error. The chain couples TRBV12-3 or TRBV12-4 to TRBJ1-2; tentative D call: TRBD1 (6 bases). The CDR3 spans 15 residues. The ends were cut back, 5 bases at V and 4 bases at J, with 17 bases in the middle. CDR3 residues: CASSTPTGNSYGYTF. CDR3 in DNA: TGTGCCAGCAGTACCCCCACAGGGAATTCCTATGGCTACACCTTC.

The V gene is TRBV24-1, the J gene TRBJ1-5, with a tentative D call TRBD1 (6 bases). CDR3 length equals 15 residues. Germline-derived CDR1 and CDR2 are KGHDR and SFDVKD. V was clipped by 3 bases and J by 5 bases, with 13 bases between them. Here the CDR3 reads CATSDPSQGHQPQHF. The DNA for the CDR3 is TGTGCCACCAGTGATCCCTCACAGGGTCATCAGCCCCAGCATTTT.

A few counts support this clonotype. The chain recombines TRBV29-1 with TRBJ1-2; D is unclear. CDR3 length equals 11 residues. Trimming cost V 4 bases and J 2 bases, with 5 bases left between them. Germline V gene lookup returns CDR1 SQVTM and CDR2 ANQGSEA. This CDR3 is CSVVQNYGYTF. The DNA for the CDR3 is TGCAGCGTTGTTCAGAACTATGGCTACACCTTC.

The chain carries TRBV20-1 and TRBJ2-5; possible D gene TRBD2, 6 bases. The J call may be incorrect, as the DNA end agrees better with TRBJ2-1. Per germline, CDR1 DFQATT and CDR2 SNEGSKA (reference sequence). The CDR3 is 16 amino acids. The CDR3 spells CSARETGRSSYNEQFF. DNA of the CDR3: TGCAGTGCTAGAGAGACCGGGAGAAGCTCCTACAATGAGCAGTTCTTC.

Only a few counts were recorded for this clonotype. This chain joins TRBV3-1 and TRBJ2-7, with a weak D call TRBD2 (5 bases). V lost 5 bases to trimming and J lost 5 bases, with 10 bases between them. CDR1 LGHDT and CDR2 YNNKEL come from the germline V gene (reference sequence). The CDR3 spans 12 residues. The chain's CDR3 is CASSLLEDEQYF. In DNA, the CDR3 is TGTGCCAGCAGCTTACTAGAGGACGAGCAGTACTTC.

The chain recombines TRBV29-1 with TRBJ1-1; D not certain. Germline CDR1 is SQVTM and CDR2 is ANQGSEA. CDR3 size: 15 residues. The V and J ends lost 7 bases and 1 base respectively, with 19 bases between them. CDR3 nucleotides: TGCAGCGCCACCCCGTCGCACTCTGAGAACACTGAAGCTTTCTTT. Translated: CSATPSHSENTEAFF.

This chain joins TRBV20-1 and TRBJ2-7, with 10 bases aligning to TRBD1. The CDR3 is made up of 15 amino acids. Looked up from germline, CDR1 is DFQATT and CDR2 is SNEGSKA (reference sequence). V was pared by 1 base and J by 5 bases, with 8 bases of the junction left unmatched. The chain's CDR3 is CSARVRGQGRHEQYF. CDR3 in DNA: TGCAGTGCTAGAGTCCGGGGACAGGGGAGGCACGAGCAGTACTTC.

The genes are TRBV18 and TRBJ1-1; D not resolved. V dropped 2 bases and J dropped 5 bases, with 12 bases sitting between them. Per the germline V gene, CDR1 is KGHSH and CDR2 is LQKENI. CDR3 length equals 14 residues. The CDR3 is CASSPKVSGTEAFF. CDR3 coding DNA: TGTGCCAGCTCACCAAAGGTTTCGGGAACTGAAGCTTTCTTT.